These 28 T cell receptor beta chains originate from one sample sequenced in a study of blood T cell repertoires in COVID-19. Data came from immunoSEQ multiplex PCR; TCRdb stores just in-frame clones and leaves some out. The profile covers roughly 70,000 clones, with around four fifths appearing a single time and more than 13% taken by the ten largest. The sequenced material came from peripheral blood. These receptors came from a man in his 60s with COVID-19, enrolled during active disease.

The chain combines TRBV6-4 with TRBJ2-1; D not certain. There are 15 residues in the CDR3. V was trimmed by 2 bases and J by 0 bases, leaving 8 bases between them. In germline, CDR1 is MRHNA, CDR2 SNTAGT. The CDR3 nucleotides read TGTGCCAGCAGTGACGGGCAAAGCTCCTACAATGAGCAGTTCTTC. Protein sequence: CASSDGQSSYNEQFF.

This chain links TRBV9 with TRBJ2-3; 7 bases agree with TRBD2. J was trimmed by 5 bases and V by 3 bases; bases with no gene match: 6. The CDR3 totals 14 residues. Germline lookup yields CDR1 SGDLS and CDR2 YYNGEE. CDR3 sequence (DNA): TGTGCCAGCAGCGACCCCCGGGGGGAAGATACGCAGTATTTT. Residues: CASSDPRGEDTQYF.

This clone was found once. The rearrangement links TRBV6-6 to TRBJ2-7; a possible D gene is TRBD2 (6 bases). The germline gives CDR1 MNHNY, CDR2 SVGAGI (reference sequence). The CDR3 length is 15 residues. The V end lost 6 bases, the J end lost 9 bases, and 24 bases lay between the germline ends. This CDR3 is CASRETGTRRGGQYF. The CDR3 nucleotides read TGTGCCAGCAGAGAGACCGGGACTCGAAGGGGCGGGCAGTACTTC.

This sequence joins TRBV19 and TRBJ1-5; possibly TRBD1 for D (6 bases). This CDR3 spans 14 amino acids. Germline V CDR1 and CDR2: LNHDA, SQIVND (reference sequence). Trimming stripped 8 bases from V and 7 bases from J, with 18 bases between. The CDR3 DNA reads as TGTGCCAGTTCCAAACAGGGATCGGCGCAGCCCCAGCATTTT. Protein: CASSKQGSAQPQHF.

The count of this clone is one. V and J are TRBV19 and TRBJ2-2; TRBD1 is a possible D gene (6 bases). The CDR3 has 16 residues. With 5 bases removed from V and 3 bases from J, the gap between germline ends came to 16 bases. CDR1 LNHDA and CDR2 SQIVND come from the germline V gene (reference sequence). The CDR3 here is CASSSVKGVDTGELFF. In nucleotides, the CDR3 is TGTGCCAGTAGTTCAGTCAAGGGGGTAGACACCGGGGAGCTGTTTTTT.

The chain carries TRBV10-1 and TRBJ2-7; no clear D. The CDR3 is 12 residues long. V was clipped by 4 bases and J by 6 bases, with 10 bases between them. Germline V CDR1 and CDR2: WNHNN, SYGVQD (reference sequence). The CDR3 nucleotides are TGCGCCAGCAGTGGCCCAGGTGGCGAGCAGTACTTC. It yields the protein CASSGPGGEQYF.

This chain uses TRBV19 with TRBJ2-1, with a tentative D call TRBD1 (7 bases). Germline assignment: CDR1 LNHDA and CDR2 SQIVND (reference sequence). The length of the CDR3 is 18 residues. The V end was cut by 2 bases, the J end by 8 bases, with 25 bases between. The CDR3 DNA reads as TGTGCCAGTAGTATAAGCGGAGGGGGCGCAGCGGTCCGCGATGAGCAGTTCTTC. Its protein product is CASSISGGGAAVRDEQFF. The whole variable domain, filled in from reference TRBV19 and TRBJ2-1, reads DGGITQSPKYLFRKEGQNVTLSCEQNLNHDAMYWYRQDPGQGLRLIYYSQIVNDFQKGDIAEGYSVSREKKESFPLTVTSAQKNPTAFYLCASSISGGGAAVRDEQFFGPGTRLTVL.

This rearrangement joins TRBV20-1 to TRBJ2-3; a weak D match, TRBD1 (5 bases). With 3 bases removed from V and 2 bases from J, the gap between germline ends came to 15 bases. This CDR3 region has 15 residues. Looked up from germline, CDR1 is DFQATT and CDR2 is SNEGSKA (reference sequence). The CDR3 bases are TGCAGTGCTAGTCGCAGGGCCACCTTCACAGATACGCAGTATTTT. It is translated as CSASRRATFTDTQYF.

V is TRBV28 and J is TRBJ1-2; D might be TRBD1 (6 bases). V lost 7 bases and J lost 5, with 14 bases in between. Germline CDR1 MDHEN, CDR2 SYDVKM. This CDR3 has 13 residues. CDR3 DNA: TGTGCCAGCACCCGACGCCAGGGGTATGGCTACACCTTC. Translating it yields CASTRRQGYGYTF.

This chain joins TRBV11-3 and TRBJ2-5; a possible D gene is TRBD2 (6 bases). The CDR3 is 15 residues long. CDR1 is SGHNT, CDR2 YENEEA, per germline. With 5 bases removed from V and 5 bases from J, the gap between germline ends came to 18 bases. CDR3 sequence (DNA): TGTGCCAGCAGCCGGAGGGAAGCTGACGGTGAGACCCAGTACTTC. The encoded protein is CASSRREADGETQYF.

This clone was picked up many times. The rearrangement links TRBV7-9 to TRBJ2-3, with TRBD2 matching 8 bases. CDR3 size: 17 residues. V shed 5 bases and J 0 bases; nucleotides not matched to a gene: 10. Germline values: CDR1 SEHNR, CDR2 FQNEAQ (reference sequence). This chain's CDR3 is CASSALGGGPSTDTQYF. CDR3 sequence (DNA): TGTGCCAGCAGCGCCTTGGGCGGGGGGCCCAGCACAGATACGCAGTATTTT.

V and J are TRBV6-5 and TRBJ2-5; the D gene is possibly TRBD1 (6 bases). CDR1 is MNHEY and CDR2 is SVGAGI in the germline V gene. The CDR3 spans 14 residues. Trimming stripped 3 bases from V and 6 bases from J, with 14 bases between. The CDR3: CASSYNRDGQTQYF. The CDR3 nucleotides read TGTGCCAGCAGTTATAACAGGGATGGGCAGACCCAGTACTTC.

The CDR3 loop reads CASSLDSNQPQHF. As DNA, the CDR3 is TGTGCCAGCAGTTTGGACAGTAATCAGCCCCAGCATTTT. The chain uses TRBV12-3 or TRBV12-4 and TRBJ1-5; tentatively, D is TRBD1 (6 bases). The germline V and J ends were trimmed by 3 bases and 4 bases, with 7 bases remaining between them. There are 13 residues in the CDR3.

The rearrangement joins TRBV9 to TRBJ2-1; possibly TRBD1 for D (6 bases). The V gene lost 2 bases and the J gene lost 9 bases, with 12 bases spanning the gap. The CDR3 sequence is 13 residues long. Germline lookup yields CDR1 SGDLS and CDR2 YYNGEE. Here the CDR3 reads CASSVKTGGEQFF. In DNA form, the CDR3 reads TGTGCCAGCAGCGTGAAGACAGGAGGTGAGCAGTTCTTC.

This chain connects TRBV3-1 (or the pseudogene TRBV3-2) to TRBJ1-2, with a possible D match to TRBD1 (5 bases). The CDR3 is 13 amino acids. The V and J ends lost 4 bases and 8 bases respectively, with 14 bases between them. The germline gives CDR1 LGHDT, CDR2 YNNKEL (reference sequence). The CDR3 region is CASSRSEGAGYTF. DNA for the CDR3: TGTGCCAGCAGCCGTTCTGAAGGGGCCGGCTACACCTTC.

This chain links TRBV4-2 with TRBJ2-2, with TRBD2 matching over 7 bases. J gave up 4 bases and V 7 bases, and 3 bases lay outside the gene matches. The germline CDR1 and CDR2 sequences are LGHNA and YNFKEQ. The CDR3 totals 13 residues. In DNA form, the CDR3 reads TGTGCCAGCAATCAGCGGGGCACCGGGGAGCTGTTTTTT. Residues: CASNQRGTGELFF.

This chain links TRBV19 with TRBJ2-2, with a possible D match to TRBD2 (6 bases). V lost 4 bases and J lost 5, with 17 bases in between. The germline V gene has CDR1 LNHDA and CDR2 SQIVND (reference sequence). CDR3 length equals 16 residues. For the CDR3, the DNA is TGTGCCAGTAGTAGGGGGGTGGTGGGATCGACCGGGGAGCTGTTTTTT. Its translation is CASSRGVVGSTGELFF.

The V call is TRBV24-1, the J call TRBJ2-5, with D possibly being TRBD1 (5 bases). The CDR3 spans 14 residues. In germline, CDR1 is KGHDR, CDR2 SFDVKD. Trimming stripped 0 bases from V and 3 bases from J, with 7 bases between. The CDR3 region is CATSDLQGEETQYF. DNA for the CDR3: TGTGCCACCAGTGATTTGCAAGGGGAAGAGACCCAGTACTTC.

The rearrangement uses TRBV2 and TRBJ1-4; 7 bases are shared with TRBD1. There are 13 residues in the CDR3. In germline, CDR1 is SNHLY, CDR2 FYNNEI. J gave up 8 bases and V 7 bases, and 7 bases lay outside the gene matches. The DNA for the CDR3 is TGTGCCAGCATTGGACAGGCTTCAGAAAAACTGTTTTTT. It encodes CASIGQASEKLFF.

This clone was counted a few times. The CDR3 reads CASTLLALLTGELFF. CDR3 sequence (DNA): TGTGCCAGCACCTTACTAGCTCTTCTTACCGGGGAGCTGTTTTTT. This rearrangement joins TRBV2 to TRBJ2-2; D may be TRBD2 (6 bases). Germline lookup yields CDR1 SNHLY and CDR2 FYNNEI. V was trimmed by 7 bases and J by 5 bases, leaving 17 bases between them. This CDR3 comprises 15 residues. Supplemented by reference TRBV2 and TRBJ2-2, the full variable domain reads EPEVTQTPSHQVTQMGQEVILRCVPISNHLYFYWYRQILGQKVEFLVSFYNNEISEKSEIFDDQFSVERPDGSNFTLKIRSTKLEDSAMYFCASTLLALLTGELFFGEGSRLTVL.

V gene TRBV2 combines with J gene TRBJ2-5, with D tentatively TRBD1 (5 bases). V dropped 4 bases and J dropped 1 base, with 7 bases sitting between them. The CDR3 extends over 13 amino acids. Looked up from germline, CDR1 is SNHLY and CDR2 is FYNNEI. The CDR3 DNA reads TGTGCCAGCAGTGGACAGACCCAAGAGACCCAGTACTTC. This gives the protein CASSGQTQETQYF.

V is TRBV12-5 and J is TRBJ2-7; no clear D gene. V gave up 0 bases and J gave up 5 bases, with 5 bases separating them. The CDR3 covers 12 residues. From germline, CDR1 is LGHNT and CDR2 FRNRAP. CDR3 sequence reads: CASGLVANEQYF. The DNA for the CDR3 is TGTGCTAGTGGTTTGGTAGCCAACGAGCAGTACTTC.

V usage is TRBV7-6 and J usage is TRBJ2-3; the D gene is possibly TRBD2 (5 bases). Germline-derived CDR1 and CDR2 are SGHVS and FNYEAQ. The CDR3 is 16 amino acids. V lost 1 base and J 2 bases, leaving 13 bases between the germline ends. The CDR3: CASSLEASRNTDTQYF. The CDR3, as DNA: TGTGCCAGCAGCTTAGAGGCTAGCAGAAACACAGATACGCAGTATTTT.

The V call is TRBV19, the J call TRBJ1-2; TRBD1 is a possible D gene (5 bases). The CDR3 is 14 residues long. The germline V and J ends were trimmed by 7 bases and 6 bases, with 18 bases remaining between them. CDR1 and CDR2 from the germline V gene are LNHDA and SQIVND (reference sequence). The DNA of the CDR3 is TGTGCCAGTAACGATATACAGGTCCCAAATGGCTACACCTTC. This sequence encodes CASNDIQVPNGYTF.

V is TRBV7-9 and J is TRBJ2-7; the match to TRBD2 covers 8 bases. The CDR3 is 16 residues long. Germline V lookup: CDR1 SEHNR, CDR2 FQNEAQ (reference sequence). V was pared by 3 bases and J by 4 bases, with 11 bases of the junction left unmatched. CDR3 residues: CASSLGASGSYYEQYF. CDR3 DNA sequence: TGTGCCAGCAGCTTGGGGGCCAGCGGGAGTTATTACGAGCAGTACTTC.

This chain joins TRBV2 and TRBJ1-5; D gene uncertain. The germline V and J ends were trimmed by 5 bases and 0 bases, with 11 bases remaining between them. The CDR3 length is 15 residues. Germline V lookup: CDR1 SNHLY, CDR2 FYNNEI. The CDR3: CASSTTGYSNQPQHF. The CDR3 DNA reads as TGTGCCAGCAGTACCACGGGGTATAGCAATCAGCCCCAGCATTTT.

This clone came up once. V gene TRBV20-1 combines with J gene TRBJ1-2, with 8 positions matching TRBD1. The V gene's germline CDR1 is DFQATT and CDR2 SNEGSKA (reference sequence). The V segment lost 6 bases and the J segment 9 bases; nucleotides outside the gene matches: 6. This CDR3 has 11 amino acids. The CDR3 DNA reads as TGCAGTGCAGACGGGACAGGTAGCTACACCTTC. Its translation is CSADGTGSYTF.

The V gene is TRBV10-3, the J gene TRBJ2-7; 8 bases fit TRBD1. The CDR3 extends over 17 amino acids. Germline CDR1 reads ENHRY; CDR2 reads SYGVKD. With V trimmed by 6 bases and J by 0 bases, 13 bases remained unmatched. The CDR3 loop is CAIRSVGEDRVSYEQYF. Here the CDR3 DNA reads TGTGCCATCAGAAGCGTCGGGGAGGACAGGGTCTCCTACGAGCAGTACTTC.